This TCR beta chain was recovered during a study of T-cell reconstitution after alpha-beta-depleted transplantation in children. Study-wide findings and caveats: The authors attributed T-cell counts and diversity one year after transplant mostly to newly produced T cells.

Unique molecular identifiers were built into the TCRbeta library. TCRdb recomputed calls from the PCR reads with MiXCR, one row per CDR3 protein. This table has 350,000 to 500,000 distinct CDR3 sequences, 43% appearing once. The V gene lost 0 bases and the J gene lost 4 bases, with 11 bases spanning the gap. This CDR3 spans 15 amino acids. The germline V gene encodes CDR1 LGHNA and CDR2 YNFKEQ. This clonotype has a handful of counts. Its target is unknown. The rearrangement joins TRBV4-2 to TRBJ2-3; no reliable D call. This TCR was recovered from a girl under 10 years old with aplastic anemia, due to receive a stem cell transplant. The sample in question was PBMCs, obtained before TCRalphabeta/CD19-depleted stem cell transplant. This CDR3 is CASSQDRTEADTQYF. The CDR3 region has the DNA TGTGCCAGCAGCCAAGATCGAACCGAGGCAGATACGCAGTATTTT.